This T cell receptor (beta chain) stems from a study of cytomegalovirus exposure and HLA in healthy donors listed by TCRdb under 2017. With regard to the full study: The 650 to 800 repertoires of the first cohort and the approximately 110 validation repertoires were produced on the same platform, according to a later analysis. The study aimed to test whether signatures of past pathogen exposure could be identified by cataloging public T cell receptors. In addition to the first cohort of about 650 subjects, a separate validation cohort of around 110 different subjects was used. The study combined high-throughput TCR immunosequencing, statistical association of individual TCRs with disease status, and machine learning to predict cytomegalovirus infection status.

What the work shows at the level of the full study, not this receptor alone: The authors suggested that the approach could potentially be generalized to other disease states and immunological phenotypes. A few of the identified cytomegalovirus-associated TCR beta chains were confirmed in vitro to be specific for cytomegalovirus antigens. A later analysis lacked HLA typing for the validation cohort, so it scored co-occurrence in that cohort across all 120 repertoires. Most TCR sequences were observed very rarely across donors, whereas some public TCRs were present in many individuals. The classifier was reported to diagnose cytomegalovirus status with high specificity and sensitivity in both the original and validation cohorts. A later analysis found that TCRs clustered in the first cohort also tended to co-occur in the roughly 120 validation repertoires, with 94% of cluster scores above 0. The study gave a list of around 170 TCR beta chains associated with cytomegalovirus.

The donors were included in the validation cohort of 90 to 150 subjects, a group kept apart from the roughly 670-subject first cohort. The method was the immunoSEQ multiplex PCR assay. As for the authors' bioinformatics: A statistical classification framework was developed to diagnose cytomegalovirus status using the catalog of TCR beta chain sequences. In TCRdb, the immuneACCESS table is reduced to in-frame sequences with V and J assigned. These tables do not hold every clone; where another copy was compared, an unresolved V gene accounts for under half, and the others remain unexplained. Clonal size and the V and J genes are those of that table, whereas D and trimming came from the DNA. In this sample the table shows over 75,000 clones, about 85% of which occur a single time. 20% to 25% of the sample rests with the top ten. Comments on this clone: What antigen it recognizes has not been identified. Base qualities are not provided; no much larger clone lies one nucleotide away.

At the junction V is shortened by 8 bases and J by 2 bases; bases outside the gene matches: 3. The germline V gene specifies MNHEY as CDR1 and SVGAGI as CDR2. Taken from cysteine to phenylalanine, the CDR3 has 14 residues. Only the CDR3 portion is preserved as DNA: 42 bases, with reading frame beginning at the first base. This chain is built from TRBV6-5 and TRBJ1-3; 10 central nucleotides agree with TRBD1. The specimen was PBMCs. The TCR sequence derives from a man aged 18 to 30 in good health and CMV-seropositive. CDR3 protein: CASRTGGAGNTIYF. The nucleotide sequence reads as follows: TGTGCCAGCCGGACAGGGGGAGCTGGAAACACCATATATTTT.